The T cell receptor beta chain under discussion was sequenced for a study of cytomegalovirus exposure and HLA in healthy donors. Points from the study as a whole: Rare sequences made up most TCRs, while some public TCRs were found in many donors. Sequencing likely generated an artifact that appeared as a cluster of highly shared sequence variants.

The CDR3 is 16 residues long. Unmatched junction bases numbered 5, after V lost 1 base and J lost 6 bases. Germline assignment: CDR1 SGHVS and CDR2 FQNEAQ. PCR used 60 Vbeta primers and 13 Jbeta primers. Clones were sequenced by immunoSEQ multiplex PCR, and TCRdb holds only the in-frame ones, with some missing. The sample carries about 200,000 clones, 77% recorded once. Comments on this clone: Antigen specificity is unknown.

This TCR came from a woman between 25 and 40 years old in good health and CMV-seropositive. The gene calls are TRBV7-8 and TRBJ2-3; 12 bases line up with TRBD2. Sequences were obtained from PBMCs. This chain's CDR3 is CASSLVLAGGLDTQYF. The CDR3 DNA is TGTGCCAGCAGCTTAGTACTAGCGGGGGGTTTGGATACGCAGTATTTT.